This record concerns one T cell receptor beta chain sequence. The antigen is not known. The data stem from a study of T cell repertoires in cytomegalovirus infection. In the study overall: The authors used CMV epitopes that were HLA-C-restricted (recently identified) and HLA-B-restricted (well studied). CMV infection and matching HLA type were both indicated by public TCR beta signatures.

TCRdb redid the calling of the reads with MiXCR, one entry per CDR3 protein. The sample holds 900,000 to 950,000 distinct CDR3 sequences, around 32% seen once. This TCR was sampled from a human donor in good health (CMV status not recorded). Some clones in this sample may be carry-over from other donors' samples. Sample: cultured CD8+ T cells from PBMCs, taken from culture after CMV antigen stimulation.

CDR3 bases: TGTGCCAGCAGCTTATCCCAGGGGGACATGGACATTCAGTACTTC. Translated, it gives CASSLSQGDMDIQYF. The J gene is TRBJ2-4, the V gene TRBV7-6; 7 bases map to TRBD1. The CDR3 is made up of 15 amino acids. CDR1 and CDR2 from the germline V gene are SGHVS and FNYEAQ. Trimming at V came to 2 bases and at J to 8 bases, leaving 9 bases not matched to a gene.